The 13 T cell receptor beta chains reported below all come from one sample, sequenced in a study of blood T cell repertoires in COVID-19. The data were produced by immunoSEQ multiplex PCR, yet TCRdb's version contains in-frame clones alone and is incomplete. The repertoire has fewer than 400,000 clones, under 90% of them found once; the top ten carry 1.5% to 2%. Input material: peripheral blood. The receptors stem from a woman aged 30 to 39 with COVID-19, enrolled during active disease.

The chain is built from TRBV5-1 and TRBJ2-5, with D tentatively TRBD1 (7 bases). The CDR3 consists of 15 residues. V lost 4 bases to trimming and J lost 4 bases, with 17 bases between them. Germline V gene lookup returns CDR1 SGHRS and CDR2 YFSETQ. In DNA form, the CDR3 reads TGCGCCAGCAGCCGGGACAGAGGAGGGGGAGAGACCCAGTACTTC. The encoded protein is CASSRDRGGGETQYF.

The V gene is TRBV2, the J gene TRBJ1-1; D unclear. CDR3 size: 12 residues. Germline values: CDR1 SNHLY, CDR2 FYNNEI. Trimming took 5 bases from V and 5 from J, leaving 9 bases between them. CDR3 sequence: CASSRSGTEAFF. The CDR3 DNA reads TGTGCCAGCAGTAGAAGCGGAACTGAAGCTTTCTTT.

The chain joins TRBV18 to TRBJ1-2; D is perhaps TRBD1 (5 bases). Deletions cut 3 bases from V and 0 bases from J, with 11 bases between. The CDR3 runs to 15 residues. In germline, CDR1 is KGHSH, CDR2 LQKENI. CDR3 DNA sequence: TGTGCCAGCTCACCGCTCGGGGGAGCTAACTATGGCTACACCTTC. Translation gives CASSPLGGANYGYTF.

The rearrangement joins TRBV5-1 to TRBJ1-3, with unresolved D. This CDR3 has 16 amino acids. V shed 4 bases and J shed 3 bases, with 17 bases lying between them. Germline-derived CDR1 and CDR2 are SGHRS and YFSETQ. The CDR3 sequence is CASSPGSGGYGNTIYF. The DNA for the CDR3 is TGCGCCAGCAGCCCCGGGAGCGGAGGTTATGGAAACACCATATATTTT. The variable domain in full, with the rest retrieved from reference TRBV5-1 and TRBJ1-3, is KAGVTQTPRYLIKTRGQQVTLSCSPISGHRSVSWYQQTPGQGLQFLFEYFSETQRNKGNFPGRFSGRQFSNSRSEMNVSTLELGDSALYLCASSPGSGGYGNTIYFGEGSWLTVV.

The J gene is TRBJ1-6, the V gene TRBV2, with TRBD1 as a possible D gene (5 bases). The CDR3 covers 12 residues. The germline V gene encodes CDR1 SNHLY and CDR2 FYNNEI. Trimming pared 6 bases from V and 12 bases from J, leaving 12 bases between. CDR3 in DNA: TGTGCCAGCAGGGGGCGGGGGAGACCCCTCCACTTT. This sequence encodes CASRGRGRPLHF.

The chain links TRBV6-2 or TRBV6-3 to TRBJ2-7, with a tentative D call TRBD2 (6 bases). Germline CDR1 is MNHEY and CDR2 is SVGEGT. The CDR3 sequence is 16 residues long. Trimming left V 2 bases short and J 4 bases short, with 18 bases between. The CDR3 protein is CASSYTRYLASYEQYF. The CDR3 nucleotides read TGTGCCAGCAGTTACACCCGGTATCTAGCGTCTTACGAGCAGTACTTC.

The chain has TRBV24-1 and TRBJ2-2, with 12 bases fitting TRBD1. The CDR3 is 16 residues long. CDR1 and CDR2 (germline): KGHDR, SFDVKD. The J segment lost 7 bases and the V segment lost 3 bases, leaving 5 bases of the junction unmatched. In DNA, the CDR3 is TGTGCCACCAGTGATCGGGACAGGGGGCATGACGGGGAGCTGTTTTTT. Amino acid sequence: CATSDRDRGHDGELFF.

This clone was seen just once. The genes are TRBV20-1 and TRBJ2-1; 13 bases are shared with TRBD2. CDR1 DFQATT and CDR2 SNEGSKA come from the germline V gene (reference sequence). Trimming took 3 bases from V and 5 from J; bases not matched to a gene: 4. The CDR3 spans 15 residues. The CDR3 DNA reads TGCAGTGCTAGTACTAGCGGGGGGGTCGACAATGAGCAGTTCTTC. Protein: CSASTSGGVDNEQFF.

The chain recombines TRBV9 with TRBJ2-7, with 7 bases aligning to TRBD1. This CDR3 comprises 15 residues. Germline-derived CDR1 and CDR2 are SGDLS and YYNGEE. Unmatched junction bases numbered 12, after V lost 3 bases and J lost 6 bases. In nucleotides, the CDR3 is TGTGCCAGCAGCGAGGGGGCAGGGCTGACCGGCGAGCAGTACTTC. This codes for CASSEGAGLTGEQYF.

To note about this clone: The sample holds other DNA sequences that translate to the same CDR3. CDR3 DNA sequence: TGTGCCAGCAGCCAGGGACAGGGAGAAGAGACCCAGTACTTC. Translated, it gives CASSQGQGEETQYF. The chain carries TRBV4-2 and TRBJ2-5; the match to TRBD1 covers 9 bases. Germline assignment: CDR1 LGHNA and CDR2 YNFKEQ. J lost 3 bases, V lost 3 bases, and 2 bases had no gene match. CDR3 length: 14 amino acids.

V is TRBV11-2 and J is TRBJ1-6, with a weak D call TRBD1 (5 bases). This CDR3 is built from 16 residues. From germline, CDR1 is SGHAT and CDR2 FQNNGV. Trimming took 5 bases from V and 2 from J, leaving 13 bases between them. The CDR3 is CASSRGRSAYNSPLHF. In DNA, the CDR3 is TGTGCCAGCAGCCGGGGGAGGTCTGCCTATAATTCACCCCTCCACTTT.

This chain connects TRBV11-2 to TRBJ1-1; D might be TRBD1 (5 bases). Trimming stripped 7 bases from V and 10 bases from J, with 19 bases between. Per the germline V gene, CDR1 is SGHAT and CDR2 is FQNNGV. The CDR3 contains 13 residues. CDR3 in amino acids: CASISGGSERAFF. Written as DNA, the CDR3 is TGTGCCAGCATCTCGGGGGGATCGGAAAGAGCTTTCTTT. Supplemented by reference TRBV11-2 and TRBJ1-1, the full variable domain reads EAGVAQSPRYKIIEKRQSVAFWCNPISGHATLYWYQQILGQGPKLLIQFQNNGVVDDSQLPKDRFSAERLKGVDSTLKIQPAKLEDSAVYLCASISGGSERAFFGQGTRLTVV.

This clone was counted a few times. This chain joins TRBV18 and TRBJ2-7; TRBD1 aligns across 9 bases. This CDR3 has 13 amino acids. Germline CDR1 and CDR2: KGHSH and LQKENI. The V and J ends lost 3 bases and 5 bases, in that order; junction bases with no gene match: 2. The DNA of the CDR3 is TGTGCCAGCTCACCGGACAGGGGCAACGAGCAGTACTTC. It specifies CASSPDRGNEQYF.